This T cell receptor beta chain was recorded in a study of OX40 agonist ivuxolimab in advanced cancers. Study in general: Of mixed ages from about 23 to 85 and averaging about 60 years, the group was approximately 84% male. Having had anti-PD-1, anti-PD-L1 or anti-CTLA-4 therapy before was allowed, and roughly 40% had some.

Sequencing used immunoSEQ multiplex PCR; TCRdb keeps in-frame clones, though not all of them. This sample carries 71,000 or so clones, roughly 86% of them seen once, and the ten largest clones take 1.1%. The source of this sequence is an adult with an advanced solid tumor such as melanoma, head and neck, liver or kidney cancer. This sample comprised CD4+ or CD8+ T cells sorted from blood, obtained in a trial of the OX40 agonist ivuxolimab.

CDR3 in amino acids: CASSSAGGYNEQFF. CDR3 coding DNA: TGCGCCAGCAGCTCAGCGGGAGGGTACAATGAGCAGTTCTTC. The gene calls are TRBV5-1 and TRBJ2-1; 10 bases map to TRBD2. V lost 3 bases to trimming and J lost 4 bases; unmatched junction nucleotides: 1. Germline lookup yields CDR1 SGHRS and CDR2 YFSETQ. CDR3 length: 14 residues.